The T cell receptor beta chain described here comes from a study of radiation and T cells in renal cell carcinoma. The study, taken as a whole, reports: From baseline, blood top tumor clonotypes peaked at 2 weeks post-radiation.

Libraries were prepared by immunoSEQ multiplex PCR; TCRdb keeps only in-frame clonotypes and omits some of them. The sample has around 60,000 clones, around 81% seen once. Of note for this clone: Its specificity is not known.

Time point described: blood 2 weeks post-SBRT. Treatment of the sample: 15 Gy SBRT to primary tumor, nephrectomy 4 weeks later. Blood was sampled at baseline, 2 weeks and 4 weeks after SBRT. V lost 4 bases to trimming and J lost 1 base, with 7 bases between them. CDR1 and CDR2 (germline): SNHLY, FYNNEI. This CDR3 comprises 14 residues. The V gene is TRBV2, the J gene TRBJ2-2, with D tentatively TRBD1 (5 bases). Sequences were derived from blood, sampled from a patient whose treatment included radiotherapy and nephrectomy. This sequence was found in a man aged 55 to 70 with renal cell carcinoma. The CDR3 sequence: CASSVGRNTGELFF. CDR3 nucleotide sequence: TGTGCCAGCAGTGTGGGGCGGAACACCGGGGAGCTGTTTTTT.